The clone carrying this T cell receptor beta chain has only a few counts. Its antigen is as yet unknown. This record comes from a study of blood T cells in healthy people across ages. Overall study findings and caveats: Per million T cells, the diversity of TCR beta decreased roughly linearly as age advanced.

A sample-barcoded 5' primer and a J-beta primer mix were used in a second PCR of about 7 to 12 cycles. A template-switch adaptor with 12 random nucleotides tagged each cDNA molecule. TCRdb recomputed calls from the 5' RACE reads with MiXCR, one row per CDR3 protein. The sample yields fewer than 900,000 distinct CDR3 sequences, about 40% seen once. The sequence was obtained from a woman in her sixties in good health. Sequenced sample: blood.

In nucleotides, the CDR3 is TGCAGTGCTGGACTAGCGGGGCCTACAGATACGCAGTATTTT. It codes for CSAGLAGPTDTQYF. The J gene is TRBJ2-3, the V gene TRBV20-1, with 12 positions matching TRBD2. The CDR3 loop spans 14 amino acids. CDR1 is DFQATT and CDR2 is SNEGSKA in the germline V gene (reference sequence). Trimming at V came to 5 bases and at J to 3 bases, leaving 3 bases not matched to a gene.